This T cell receptor (beta chain) was recorded in a study of CD8 T cells in ankylosing spondylitis. A single record per CDR3 protein comes from TCRdb applying MiXCR to the 5' RACE reads. The sample consists of 300,000 to 400,000 distinct CDR3 sequences, 11% of them appearing once. Sequenced sample: blood, either unsorted or a sorted T cell fraction (not recorded which). The TCR comes from a female donor with ankylosing spondylitis or in good health (not recorded which).

The CDR3 region is CSAEGGTPNTEAFF. DNA of the CDR3: TGCAGTGCCGAGGGAGGGACACCGAACACTGAAGCTTTCTTT. This sequence joins TRBV20-1 and TRBJ1-1; weak D call: TRBD1 (6 bases). The CDR3 runs 14 residues. Germline lookup yields CDR1 DFQATT and CDR2 SNEGSKA (reference sequence). Between the trimmed V and J ends, which lost 6 bases and 1 base, there was a span of 15 bases.